One sample yielded the 3 T cell receptor beta chains listed below, sequenced in a study of T cell repertoires in cytomegalovirus infection. From the reads, TCRdb called clonotypes with MiXCR, one entry per CDR3 protein. The repertoire has about 900,000 distinct CDR3 sequences, about 33% of them found once; the top ten carry 13%. Their specific antigens are unknown. The sequencing used cultured CD8+ T cells from PBMCs, collected from culture after CMV antigen stimulation. Receptor source: a human donor in good health (CMV status not recorded). Some clones in this sample may be carry-over from other donors' samples.

For the CDR3, the DNA is TGTGCCAGCAGCTACGGACCGGGGGGGGCAGATACGCAGTATTTT. Residues: CASSYGPGGADTQYF. The chain employs TRBV5-6 and TRBJ2-3, with 8 bases aligning to TRBD2. The CDR3 sequence is 15 residues long. Germline V gives CDR1 SGHDT, CDR2 YYEEEE. Trimming at V came to 3 bases and at J to 4 bases, leaving 7 bases not matched to a gene. Complete variable domain (other parts from reference TRBV5-6 and TRBJ2-3): DAGVTQSPTHLIKTRGQQVTLRCSPKSGHDTVSWYQQALGQGPQFIFQYYEEEERQRGNFPDRFSGHQFPNYSSELNVNALLLGDSALYLCASSYGPGGADTQYFGPGTRLTVL.

This clonotype was detected many times. V is TRBV6-5 and J is TRBJ2-3; the D gene is possibly TRBD2 (5 bases). Germline values: CDR1 MNHEY, CDR2 SVGAGI. Trimming took off 6 bases at V and 3 bases at J, with 13 bases between the two ends. The CDR3 length is 14 residues. CDR3: CASSTIRGTDTQYF. Here the CDR3 DNA reads TGTGCCAGCAGCACAATTCGAGGGACAGATACGCAGTATTTT.

Only a few counts were recorded for this clonotype. The rearrangement joins TRBV5-4 to TRBJ2-1; D is perhaps TRBD1 or TRBD2 (5 bases each). Trimming took off 7 bases at V and 3 bases at J, with 17 bases between the two ends. This CDR3 region has 15 residues. Per germline, CDR1 SGHNT and CDR2 YYREEE (reference sequence). CDR3 DNA: TGTGCCAGCGGGGCGGGCCCGGGTCACTACAATGAGCAGTTCTTC. This encodes CASGAGPGHYNEQFF.